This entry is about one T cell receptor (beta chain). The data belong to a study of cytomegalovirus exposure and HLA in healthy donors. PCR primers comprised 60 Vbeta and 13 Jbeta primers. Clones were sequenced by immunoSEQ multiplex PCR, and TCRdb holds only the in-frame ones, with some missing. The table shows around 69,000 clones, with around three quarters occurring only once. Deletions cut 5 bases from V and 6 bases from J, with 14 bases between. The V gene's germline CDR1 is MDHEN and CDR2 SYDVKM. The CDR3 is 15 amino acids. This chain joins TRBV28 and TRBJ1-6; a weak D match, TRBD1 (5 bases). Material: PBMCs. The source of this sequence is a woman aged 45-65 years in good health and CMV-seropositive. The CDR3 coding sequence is TGTGCCAGCAGTATACCGGGACTGCTTAATTCACCCCTCCACTTT. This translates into CASSIPGLLNSPLHF.